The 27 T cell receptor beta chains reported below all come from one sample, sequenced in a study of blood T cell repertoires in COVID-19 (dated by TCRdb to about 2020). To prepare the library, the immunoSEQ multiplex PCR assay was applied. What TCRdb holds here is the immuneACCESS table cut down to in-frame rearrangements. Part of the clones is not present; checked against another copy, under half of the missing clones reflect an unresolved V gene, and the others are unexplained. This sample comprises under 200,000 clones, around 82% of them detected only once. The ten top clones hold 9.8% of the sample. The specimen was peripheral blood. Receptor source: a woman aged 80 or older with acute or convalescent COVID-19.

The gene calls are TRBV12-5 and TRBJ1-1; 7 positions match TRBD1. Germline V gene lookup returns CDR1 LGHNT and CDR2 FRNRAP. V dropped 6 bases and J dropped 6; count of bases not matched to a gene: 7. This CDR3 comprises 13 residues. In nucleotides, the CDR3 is TGTGCTAGTGGCCCAGAGGGGACAGCTGAAGCTTTCTTT. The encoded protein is CASGPEGTAEAFF.

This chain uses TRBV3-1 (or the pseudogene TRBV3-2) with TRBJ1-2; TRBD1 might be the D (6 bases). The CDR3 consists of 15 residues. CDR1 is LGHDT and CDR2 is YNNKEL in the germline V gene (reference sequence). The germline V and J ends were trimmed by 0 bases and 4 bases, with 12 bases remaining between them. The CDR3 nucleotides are TGTGCCAGCAGCCAAGAAGGGGGACGGGGCTATGGCTACACCTTC. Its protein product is CASSQEGGRGYGYTF.

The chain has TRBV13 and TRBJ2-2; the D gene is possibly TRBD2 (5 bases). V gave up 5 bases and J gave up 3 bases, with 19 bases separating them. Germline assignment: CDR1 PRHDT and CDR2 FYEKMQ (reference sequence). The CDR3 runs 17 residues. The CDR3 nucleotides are TGTGCCAGCAGCGATACCTTAGGTCTAGCTCACACCGGGGAGCTGTTTTTT. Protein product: CASSDTLGLAHTGELFF.

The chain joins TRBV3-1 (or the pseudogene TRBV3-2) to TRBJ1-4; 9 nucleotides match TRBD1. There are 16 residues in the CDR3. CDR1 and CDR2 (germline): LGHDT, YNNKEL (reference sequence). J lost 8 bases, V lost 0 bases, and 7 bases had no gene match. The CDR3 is CASSQDRGTGKEKLFF. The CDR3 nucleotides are TGTGCCAGCAGCCAAGATAGAGGGACAGGGAAGGAAAAACTGTTTTTT.

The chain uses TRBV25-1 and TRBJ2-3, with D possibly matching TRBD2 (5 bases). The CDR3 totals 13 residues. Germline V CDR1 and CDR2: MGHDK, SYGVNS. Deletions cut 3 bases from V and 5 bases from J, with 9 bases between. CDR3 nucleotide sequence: TGTGCCAGCAGTGACGCTGCGGGAGATACGCAGTATTTT. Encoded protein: CASSDAAGDTQYF.

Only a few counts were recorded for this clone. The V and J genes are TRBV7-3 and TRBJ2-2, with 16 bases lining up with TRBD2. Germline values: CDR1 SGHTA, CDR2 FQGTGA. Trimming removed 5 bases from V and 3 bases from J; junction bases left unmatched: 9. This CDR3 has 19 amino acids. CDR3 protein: CASSPSGTSGRAYTGELFF. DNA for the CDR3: TGTGCCAGCAGCCCCTCCGGGACTAGCGGGAGGGCGTACACCGGGGAGCTGTTTTTT.

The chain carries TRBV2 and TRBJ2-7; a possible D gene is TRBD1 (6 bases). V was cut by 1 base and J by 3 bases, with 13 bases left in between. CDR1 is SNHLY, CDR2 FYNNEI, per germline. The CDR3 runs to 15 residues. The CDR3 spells CASSEVQGENYEQYF. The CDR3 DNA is TGTGCCAGCAGTGAAGTACAGGGAGAAAACTACGAGCAGTACTTC.

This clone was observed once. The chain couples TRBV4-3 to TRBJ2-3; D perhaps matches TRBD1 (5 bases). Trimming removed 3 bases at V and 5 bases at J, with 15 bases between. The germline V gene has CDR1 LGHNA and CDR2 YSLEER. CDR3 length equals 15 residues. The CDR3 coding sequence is TGCGCCAGCAGCCAGTACGGAGCAGGGTTAGATACGCAGTATTTT. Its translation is CASSQYGAGLDTQYF.

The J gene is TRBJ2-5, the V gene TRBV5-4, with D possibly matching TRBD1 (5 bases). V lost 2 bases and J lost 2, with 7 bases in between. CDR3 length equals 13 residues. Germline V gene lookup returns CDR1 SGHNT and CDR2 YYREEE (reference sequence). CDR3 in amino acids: CASSLKGQETQYF. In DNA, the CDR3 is TGTGCCAGCAGCTTAAAGGGGCAAGAGACCCAGTACTTC.

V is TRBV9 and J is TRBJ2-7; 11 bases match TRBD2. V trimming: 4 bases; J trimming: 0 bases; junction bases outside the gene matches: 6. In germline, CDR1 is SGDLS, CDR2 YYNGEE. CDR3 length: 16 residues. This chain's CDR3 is CASSLGTSGYSYEQYF. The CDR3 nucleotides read TGTGCCAGCAGCTTGGGGACTAGCGGTTACTCCTACGAGCAGTACTTC.

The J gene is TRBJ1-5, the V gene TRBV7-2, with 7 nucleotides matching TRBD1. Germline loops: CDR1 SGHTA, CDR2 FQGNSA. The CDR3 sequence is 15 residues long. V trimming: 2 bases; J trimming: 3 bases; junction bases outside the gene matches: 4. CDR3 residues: CASSLRTGHNQPQHF. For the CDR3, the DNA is TGTGCCAGCAGCTTAAGGACAGGTCACAATCAGCCCCAGCATTTT.

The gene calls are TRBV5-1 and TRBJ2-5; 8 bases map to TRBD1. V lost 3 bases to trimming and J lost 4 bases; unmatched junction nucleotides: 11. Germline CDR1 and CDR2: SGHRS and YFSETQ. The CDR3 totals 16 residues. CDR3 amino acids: CASSSRTSGGGETQYF. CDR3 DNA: TGCGCCAGCAGCTCGCGTACATCAGGGGGCGGAGAGACCCAGTACTTC.

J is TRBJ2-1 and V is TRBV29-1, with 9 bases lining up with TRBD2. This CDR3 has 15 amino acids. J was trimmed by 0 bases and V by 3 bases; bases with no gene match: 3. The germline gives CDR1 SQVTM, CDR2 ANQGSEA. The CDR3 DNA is TGCAGCGTTGAGATAGCGGGGGCCTCCTACAATGAGCAGTTCTTC. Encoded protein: CSVEIAGASYNEQFF.

CDR3 DNA: TGTGCCATCAGTGGTCGTTCCTACAATGAGCAGTTCTTC. Amino acid sequence: CAISGRSYNEQFF. The chain combines TRBV10-3 with TRBJ2-1; D is uncertain. The CDR3 totals 13 residues. Germline CDR1 reads ENHRY; CDR2 reads SYGVKD. Trimming took off 4 bases at V and 1 base at J, with 5 bases between the two ends.

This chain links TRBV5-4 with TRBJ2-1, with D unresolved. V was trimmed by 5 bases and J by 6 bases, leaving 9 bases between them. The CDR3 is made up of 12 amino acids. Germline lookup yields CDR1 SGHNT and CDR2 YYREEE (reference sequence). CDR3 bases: TGTGCCAGCAGTGTACCGGGCAATGAGCAGTTCTTC. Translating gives CASSVPGNEQFF.

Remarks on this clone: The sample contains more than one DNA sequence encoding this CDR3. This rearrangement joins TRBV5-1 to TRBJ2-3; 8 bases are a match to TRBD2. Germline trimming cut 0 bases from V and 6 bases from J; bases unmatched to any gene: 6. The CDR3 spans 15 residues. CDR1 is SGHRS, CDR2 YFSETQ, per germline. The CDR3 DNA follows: TGCGCCAGCAGCTTGGACGCGGGGGGAACCGATACGCAGTATTTT. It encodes CASSLDAGGTDTQYF.

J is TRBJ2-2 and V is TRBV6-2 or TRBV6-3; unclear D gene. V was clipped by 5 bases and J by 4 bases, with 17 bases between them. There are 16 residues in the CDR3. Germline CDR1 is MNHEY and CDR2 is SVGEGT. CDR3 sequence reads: CASSPRPLGVTGELFF. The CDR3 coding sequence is TGTGCCAGCAGTCCGCGACCCTTGGGCGTCACCGGGGAGCTGTTTTTT.

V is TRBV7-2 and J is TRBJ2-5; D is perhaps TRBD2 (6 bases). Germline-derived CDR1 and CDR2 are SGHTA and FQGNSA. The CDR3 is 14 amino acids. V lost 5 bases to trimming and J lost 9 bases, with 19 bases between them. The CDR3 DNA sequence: TGTGCCAGCAGCCACGGGACTCTACCCTTCTCCCAGTACTTC. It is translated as CASSHGTLPFSQYF. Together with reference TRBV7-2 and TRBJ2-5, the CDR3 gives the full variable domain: GAGVSQSPSNKVTEKGKDVELRCDPISGHTALYWYRQSLGQGLEFLIYFQGNSAPDKSGLPSDRFSAERTGGSVSTLTIQRTQQEDSAVYLCASSHGTLPFSQYFGPGTRLLVL.

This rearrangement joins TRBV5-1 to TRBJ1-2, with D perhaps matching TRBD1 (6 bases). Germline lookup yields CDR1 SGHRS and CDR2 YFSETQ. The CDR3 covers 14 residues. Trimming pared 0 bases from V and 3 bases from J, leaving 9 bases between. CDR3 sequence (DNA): TGCGCCAGCAGCTTGGAGCCAGGGGACTATGGCTACACCTTC. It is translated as CASSLEPGDYGYTF.

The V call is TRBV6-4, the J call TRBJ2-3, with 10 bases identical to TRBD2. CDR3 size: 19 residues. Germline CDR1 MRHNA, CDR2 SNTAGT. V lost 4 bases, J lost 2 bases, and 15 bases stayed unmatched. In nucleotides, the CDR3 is TGTGCCAGCAGTGGTGTGGACAGTACTAGCGGGATCCTCACAGATACGCAGTATTTT. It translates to CASSGVDSTSGILTDTQYF.

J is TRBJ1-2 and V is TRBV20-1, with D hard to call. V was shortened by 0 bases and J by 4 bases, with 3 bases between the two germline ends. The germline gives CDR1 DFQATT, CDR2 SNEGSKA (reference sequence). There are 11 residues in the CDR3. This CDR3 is CSARDLYGYTF. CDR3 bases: TGCAGTGCTAGAGACCTCTATGGCTACACCTTC.

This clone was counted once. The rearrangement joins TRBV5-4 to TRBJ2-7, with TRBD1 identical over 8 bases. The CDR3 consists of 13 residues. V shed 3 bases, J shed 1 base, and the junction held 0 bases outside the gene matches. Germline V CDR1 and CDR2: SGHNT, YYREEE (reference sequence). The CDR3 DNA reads TGTGCCAGCAGCTGGACAGGGTCCTACGAGCAGTACTTC. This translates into CASSWTGSYEQYF.

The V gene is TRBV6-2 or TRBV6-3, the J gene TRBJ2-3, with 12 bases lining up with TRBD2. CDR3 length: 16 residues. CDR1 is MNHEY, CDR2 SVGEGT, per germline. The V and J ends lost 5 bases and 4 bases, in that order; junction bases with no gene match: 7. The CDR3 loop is CASSISSGGASDTQYF. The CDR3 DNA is TGTGCCAGCAGTATATCTAGCGGGGGGGCTTCAGATACGCAGTATTTT.

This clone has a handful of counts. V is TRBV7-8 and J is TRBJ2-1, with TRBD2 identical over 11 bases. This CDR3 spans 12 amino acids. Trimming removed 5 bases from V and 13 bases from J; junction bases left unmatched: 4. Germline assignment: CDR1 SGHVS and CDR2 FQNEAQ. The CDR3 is CASSATSGAQFF. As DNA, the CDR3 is TGTGCCAGCAGCGCGACTAGCGGGGCTCAGTTCTTC.

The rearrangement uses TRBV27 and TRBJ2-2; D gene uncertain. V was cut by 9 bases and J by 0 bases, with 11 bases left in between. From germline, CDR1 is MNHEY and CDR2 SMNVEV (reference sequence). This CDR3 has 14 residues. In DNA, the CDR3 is TGTGCCAGTAAACAGCCTTCGAACACCGGGGAGCTGTTTTTT. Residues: CASKQPSNTGELFF.

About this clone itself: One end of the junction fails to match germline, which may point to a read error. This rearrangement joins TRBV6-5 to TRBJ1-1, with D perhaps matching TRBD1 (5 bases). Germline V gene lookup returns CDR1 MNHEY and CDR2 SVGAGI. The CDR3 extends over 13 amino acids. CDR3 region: CANSQGGNTEAFF. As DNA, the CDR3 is TGTGCCAACAGTCAGGGCGGCAACACTGAAGCTTTCTTT.

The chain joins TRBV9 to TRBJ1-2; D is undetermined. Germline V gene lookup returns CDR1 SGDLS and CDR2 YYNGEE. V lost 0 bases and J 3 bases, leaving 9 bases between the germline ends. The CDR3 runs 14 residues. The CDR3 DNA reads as TGTGCCAGCAGCGTAGAGCCAAGCTACTATGGCTACACCTTC. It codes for CASSVEPSYYGYTF.